The 32 T cell receptor beta chains below all came from one sample that was sequenced in a study of OX40 agonist ivuxolimab in advanced cancers. Generated by immunoSEQ multiplex PCR, the TCRdb table keeps only in-frame clones and is missing some. The sample holds tens of thousands of clones, around 84% seen once. The source material was CD4+ or CD8+ T cells sorted from blood, sampled in a trial of the OX40 agonist ivuxolimab. The receptor source for this set is an adult with an advanced solid tumor such as melanoma, head and neck, liver or kidney cancer.

This clone was seen more than once but under ten times. This chain connects TRBV5-1 to TRBJ2-5; TRBD2 agrees at 10 bases. The junction had 8 bases not matched to a gene; V was cut back by 0 bases and J by 3 bases. The CDR3 has 17 residues. CDR1 and CDR2 from the germline V gene are SGHRS and YFSETQ. The CDR3 loop reads CASSLAKSSGSEETQYF. DNA for the CDR3: TGCGCCAGCAGCTTGGCCAAATCTAGCGGGAGTGAAGAGACCCAGTACTTC.

V is TRBV27 and J is TRBJ2-5; TRBD1 or TRBD2 may be the D gene (7 bases each). CDR1 is MNHEY and CDR2 is SMNVEV in the germline V gene (reference sequence). Trimming took off 5 bases at V and 4 bases at J, with 11 bases between the two ends. This CDR3 has 13 residues. The CDR3 spells CASSDREGETQYF. CDR3 nucleotide sequence: TGTGCCAGCAGTGACAGGGAGGGAGAGACCCAGTACTTC.

The chain has TRBV11-2 and TRBJ2-3; D is unclear. The CDR3 is 15 amino acids. Per the germline V gene, CDR1 is SGHAT and CDR2 is FQNNGV. The germline V and J ends were trimmed by 3 bases and 2 bases, with 12 bases remaining between them. CDR3 protein: CASSFLWQITDTQYF. In nucleotides, the CDR3 is TGTGCCAGCAGCTTCCTCTGGCAGATCACAGATACGCAGTATTTT.

J is TRBJ2-5 and V is TRBV5-1; D remains unclear. Germline V lookup: CDR1 SGHRS, CDR2 YFSETQ. Trimming pared 4 bases from V and 1 base from J, leaving 11 bases between. The length of the CDR3 is 14 residues. CDR3 loop: CASSLGGSQETQYF. Written as DNA, the CDR3 is TGCGCCAGCAGCCTGGGTGGCAGCCAAGAGACCCAGTACTTC.

V is TRBV6-5 and J is TRBJ2-3, with D possibly TRBD2 on 5 matching bases. The CDR3 is 13 residues long. V shed 2 bases and J shed 5 bases, with 8 bases lying between them. CDR1 and CDR2 from the germline V gene are MNHEY and SVGAGI. The CDR3 loop is CASSYRGLDTQYF. CDR3 nucleotides: TGTGCCAGCAGTTACCGGGGATTAGATACGCAGTATTTT.

CDR3 coding DNA: TGTGCCTGGGATCCTGGACAGGGGAGGTTGGAGACCCAGTACTTC. Amino acids: CAWDPGQGRLETQYF. J is TRBJ2-5 and V is TRBV30, with 9 bases matching TRBD1. J was trimmed by 5 bases and V by 5 bases; bases with no gene match: 12. This CDR3 is 15 amino acids long. CDR1 and CDR2 (germline): GTSNPN, SVGIG (reference sequence). Complete variable domain (other parts from reference TRBV30 and TRBJ2-5): SQTIHQWPATLVQPVGSPLSLECTVEGTSNPNLYWYRQAAGRGLQLLFYSVGIGQISSEVPQNLSASRPQDRQFILSSKKLLLSDSGFYLCAWDPGQGRLETQYFGPGTRLLVL.

The V and J genes are TRBV10-1 and TRBJ2-7; TRBD1 is a possible D gene (6 bases). The germline V gene encodes CDR1 WNHNN and CDR2 SYGVQD (reference sequence). The CDR3 is 13 residues long. The V gene lost 4 bases and the J gene lost 2 bases, with 9 bases spanning the gap. CDR3 DNA sequence: TGCGCCAGCAGTGCCTCAGGGGCCTACGAGCAGTACTTC. It codes for CASSASGAYEQYF.

The rearrangement uses TRBV9 and TRBJ2-5, with 7 bases identical to TRBD2. This CDR3 contains 14 residues. J gave up 2 bases and V 2 bases, and 3 bases lay outside the gene matches. Germline CDR1 SGDLS, CDR2 YYNGEE. The CDR3 is CASSVGGRQETQYF. The CDR3 region has the DNA TGTGCCAGCAGCGTTGGCGGGAGACAAGAGACCCAGTACTTC.

On this clone: Germline is not matched at one junction end, which may reflect a read error. The chain has TRBV19 and TRBJ1-2; D remains unclear. This CDR3 contains 13 residues. Germline V gene lookup returns CDR1 LNHDA and CDR2 SQIVND (reference sequence). The CDR3 DNA follows: TGTGTCAGTAGTCTAGAGACTCGTCTTGGCTACACCTTC. Amino acid sequence: CVSSLETRLGYTF.

The chain couples TRBV5-1 to TRBJ1-2; D might be TRBD1 (5 bases). Trimming left V 5 bases short and J 3 bases short, with 14 bases between. The germline V gene encodes CDR1 SGHRS and CDR2 YFSETQ. This CDR3 region has 14 residues. This CDR3 is CASRLGGLDYGYTF. CDR3 DNA sequence: TGCGCCAGCAGACTCGGGGGGTTGGACTATGGCTACACCTTC.

This chain links TRBV2 with TRBJ2-1; D perhaps matches TRBD2 (6 bases). Germline CDR1 is SNHLY and CDR2 is FYNNEI. V gave up 4 bases and J gave up 6 bases, with 16 bases separating them. The CDR3 totals 15 residues. CDR3 nucleotide sequence: TGTGCCAGCAGTGGGGCTAGCGTGTTCTCCAATGAGCAGTTCTTC. Its protein product is CASSGASVFSNEQFF.

The V and J genes are TRBV30 and TRBJ1-4; no firm D call. CDR1 and CDR2 (germline): GTSNPN, SVGIG (reference sequence). The V gene lost 0 bases and the J gene lost 3 bases, with 14 bases spanning the gap. The CDR3 has 16 amino acids. The CDR3 reads CAWSVSMTRPNEKLFF. DNA of the CDR3: TGTGCCTGGAGTGTCTCTATGACTCGTCCTAATGAAAAACTGTTTTTT.

CDR3: CASSLTTAPNTEAFF. The CDR3 bases are TGTGCCAGCAGTTTAACGACAGCACCGAACACTGAAGCTTTCTTT. The chain carries TRBV28 and TRBJ1-1; D possibly corresponds to TRBD1 (5 bases). Trimming pared 2 bases from V and 1 base from J, leaving 11 bases between. Per the germline V gene, CDR1 is MDHEN and CDR2 is SYDVKM. This CDR3 is built from 15 residues.

This clone has just one count. The rearrangement links TRBV5-1 to TRBJ1-2; D unresolved. The germline CDR1 and CDR2 sequences are SGHRS and YFSETQ. V gave up 0 bases and J gave up 7 bases, with 13 bases separating them. The CDR3 length is 14 residues. The DNA of the CDR3 is TGCGCCAGCAGCTTGGCGGGCTCCAGTTCTGGCTACACCTTC. As protein: CASSLAGSSSGYTF.

This rearrangement joins TRBV5-4 to TRBJ1-2; D may be TRBD1 (6 bases). Germline loops: CDR1 SGHNT, CDR2 YYREEE (reference sequence). This CDR3 comprises 16 residues. V lost 4 bases, J lost 1 base, and 17 bases lay in between. CDR3 in amino acids: CASSPWAGEINYGYTF. The CDR3 DNA follows: TGTGCCAGCAGCCCCTGGGCAGGGGAGATTAACTATGGCTACACCTTC. Complete variable domain (other parts from reference TRBV5-4 and TRBJ1-2): ETGVTQSPTHLIKTRGQQVTLRCSSQSGHNTVSWYQQALGQGPQFIFQYYREEENGRGNFPPRFSGLQFPNYSSELNVNALELDDSALYLCASSPWAGEINYGYTFGSGTRLTVV.

V gene TRBV9 combines with J gene TRBJ1-2; D gene unclear. The germline V gene encodes CDR1 SGDLS and CDR2 YYNGEE. This CDR3 spans 13 amino acids. The V end lost 3 bases, the J end lost 5 bases, and 11 bases lay between the germline ends. The CDR3 sequence: CASSEGERYGYTF. The CDR3 DNA reads TGTGCCAGCAGCGAGGGTGAGAGGTATGGCTACACCTTC. Complete variable domain (other parts from reference TRBV9 and TRBJ1-2): DSGVTQTPKHLITATGQRVTLRCSPRSGDLSVYWYQQSLDQGLQFLIQYYNGEERAKGNILERFSAQQFPDLHSELNLSSLELGDSALYFCASSEGERYGYTFGSGTRLTVV.

This chain links TRBV18 with TRBJ2-5; TRBD2 matches at 13 bases. The V gene's germline CDR1 is KGHSH and CDR2 LQKENI. Trimming removed 0 bases from V and 0 bases from J; junction bases left unmatched: 7. This CDR3 spans 19 amino acids. The CDR3 bases are TGTGCCAGCTCACCACCGAATGCACTAGCGGGAGGGAACCAAGAGACCCAGTACTTC. Protein sequence: CASSPPNALAGGNQETQYF.

The genes are TRBV29-1 and TRBJ1-1, with D perhaps matching TRBD1 (5 bases). CDR3 length equals 12 residues. V was clipped by 4 bases and J by 4 bases, with 10 bases between them. Germline loops: CDR1 SQVTM, CDR2 ANQGSEA. The CDR3: CSVVPGRTEAFF. The CDR3 DNA is TGCAGCGTTGTGCCAGGGCGCACTGAAGCTTTCTTT.

This chain uses TRBV10-1 with TRBJ2-5; the D gene could be TRBD1 or TRBD2 (5 bases each). The CDR3 is 14 residues long. The V gene lost 5 bases and the J gene lost 1 base, with 11 bases spanning the gap. The germline V gene has CDR1 WNHNN and CDR2 SYGVQD (reference sequence). The CDR3 region is CASSPSGTQETQYF. As DNA, the CDR3 is TGCGCCAGCAGTCCCTCCGGGACCCAAGAGACCCAGTACTTC.

The chain links TRBV7-3 to TRBJ2-5; 8 positions match TRBD2. Germline CDR1 SGHTA, CDR2 FQGTGA. The CDR3 is made up of 15 amino acids. J lost 1 base, V lost 4 bases, and 5 bases had no gene match. CDR3 coding DNA: TGTGCCAGCAGCTCCCAGCGGGGGACCCAAGAGACCCAGTACTTC. It specifies CASSSQRGTQETQYF.

The genes are TRBV11-3 and TRBJ2-7; 11 bases are shared with TRBD1. With 1 base clipped from V and 3 bases from J, the junction kept 5 bases outside the gene matches. Per germline, CDR1 SGHNT and CDR2 YENEEA. The CDR3 consists of 16 residues. Written as DNA, the CDR3 is TGTGCCAGCAGCTTAGGAATGGGGACAGGGGGCTACGAGCAGTACTTC. Its translation: CASSLGMGTGGYEQYF.

The J gene is TRBJ1-1, the V gene TRBV15; D is ambiguous. The V and J ends lost 0 bases and 8 bases respectively, with 7 bases between them. Germline-derived CDR1 and CDR2 are LNHNV and YYDKDF (reference sequence). The CDR3 spans 12 residues. The CDR3: CATSREGREAFF. The CDR3, as DNA: TGTGCCACCAGCAGAGAGGGCAGAGAAGCTTTCTTT.

This rearrangement joins TRBV2 to TRBJ2-3, with a possible D match to TRBD1 (6 bases). V was cut by 8 bases and J by 0 bases, with 15 bases left in between. Germline V gene sequence: CDR1 SNHLY, CDR2 FYNNEI. The CDR3 contains 15 residues. The CDR3 sequence is CASRSPDSSTDTQYF. Written as DNA, the CDR3 is TGTGCCAGCCGGAGTCCGGACAGTAGCACAGATACGCAGTATTTT.

CDR3 loop: CASSPSLNTEAFF. The CDR3 nucleotides are TGTGCCAGCTCACCATCGTTGAACACTGAAGCTTTCTTT. The chain recombines TRBV18 with TRBJ1-1; D is unresolved. Per the germline V gene, CDR1 is KGHSH and CDR2 is LQKENI. The V end was cut by 2 bases, the J end by 0 bases, with 4 bases between. The CDR3 loop spans 13 amino acids.

The chain is built from TRBV7-9 and TRBJ1-1; D unresolved. V was clipped by 2 bases and J by 6 bases, with 16 bases between them. The length of the CDR3 is 15 residues. Per the germline V gene, CDR1 is SEHNR and CDR2 is FQNEAQ (reference sequence). CDR3 DNA: TGTGCCAGCAGCTTAAGCGGCTATCCCCAGGCTGAAGCTTTCTTT. Its translation is CASSLSGYPQAEAFF.

This chain connects TRBV6-5 to TRBJ1-3; D not resolved. V was pared by 0 bases and J by 1 base, with 7 bases between. This CDR3 spans 15 amino acids. Germline-derived CDR1 and CDR2 are MNHEY and SVGAGI. The CDR3 loop is CASSYSRDSGNTIYF. The CDR3 coding sequence is TGTGCCAGCAGTTACTCTCGAGATTCTGGAAACACCATATATTTT.

The chain recombines TRBV5-5 with TRBJ2-1; D uncertain. V gave up 4 bases and J gave up 4 bases, with 3 bases separating them. Germline V CDR1 and CDR2: SGHKS, YYEKEE (reference sequence). The CDR3 sequence is 11 residues long. CDR3 loop: CASSRYNEQFF. DNA for the CDR3: TGTGCCAGCAGCCGATACAATGAGCAGTTCTTC.

This chain joins TRBV4-1 and TRBJ2-5; D possibly corresponds to TRBD1 (5 bases). Germline CDR1 reads MGHRA; CDR2 reads YSYEKL. V dropped 6 bases and J dropped 5 bases, with 13 bases sitting between them. The CDR3 consists of 13 residues. CDR3: CASSSRERETQYF. CDR3 DNA: TGCGCCAGCAGTAGCAGGGAAAGGGAGACCCAGTACTTC.

J is TRBJ2-2 and V is TRBV5-1, with a weak D call TRBD1 (6 bases). CDR1 is SGHRS and CDR2 is YFSETQ in the germline V gene. V lost 0 bases and J 7 bases, leaving 10 bases between the germline ends. The CDR3 length is 14 residues. The CDR3 DNA reads TGCGCCAGCAGCTTGGGGACAGTCGGCGGGGAGCTGTTTTTT. Translating it yields CASSLGTVGGELFF.

V usage is TRBV6-5 and J usage is TRBJ1-3, with D possibly being TRBD1 (5 bases). Germline CDR1 MNHEY, CDR2 SVGAGI. The CDR3 is 15 residues long. Trimming pared 8 bases from V and 0 bases from J, leaving 14 bases between. This chain's CDR3 is CASRRSGGSGNTIYF. The CDR3 DNA sequence: TGTGCCAGCCGGCGGTCCGGGGGCTCTGGAAACACCATATATTTT.

The sample holds a few counts of this clone. The V call is TRBV5-1, the J call TRBJ1-1; 7 bases align to TRBD1. CDR1 is SGHRS and CDR2 is YFSETQ in the germline V gene. V shed 5 bases and J 3 bases; nucleotides not matched to a gene: 7. CDR3 length equals 14 residues. CDR3 in DNA: TGCGCCAGCAGAAGACAGGGTGCGGACACTGAAGCTTTCTTT. Translating it yields CASRRQGADTEAFF.

The chain carries TRBV5-1 and TRBJ2-1, with D perhaps being TRBD1 or TRBD2 (5 bases each). Germline CDR1 is SGHRS and CDR2 is YFSETQ. There are 14 residues in the CDR3. V was shortened by 2 bases and J by 10 bases, with 16 bases between the two germline ends. The CDR3 nucleotides read TGCGCCAGCAGCTTAACAGGACCCGAGGGAGAGCAGTTCTTC. It specifies CASSLTGPEGEQFF.